What follows is one T cell receptor beta chain and its context. The target antigen is unknown. As every portion of the isolated RNA was reverse transcribed, the sequencing read expressed TCRB transcripts. Clones were sequenced by immunoSEQ multiplex PCR, and TCRdb holds only the in-frame ones, with some missing. The table includes some 280,000 clones, roughly an eighth detected once. The data are from a study of beta chain features in type 1 diabetes. General observations from the study: A moderate, significant TCRB CDR3 shortening appeared in type 1 diabetes across four CD4+ subsets.

J lost 3 bases, V lost 7 bases, and 13 bases had no gene match. The V gene's germline CDR1 is SEHNR and CDR2 FQNEAQ (reference sequence). This CDR3 is 17 amino acids long. This sequence was found in a man aged 25 to 40 with type 1 diabetes. Sequencing used naive CD4+ T cells from blood. The rearrangement links TRBV7-9 to TRBJ2-3; 10 nucleotides agree with TRBD2. The CDR3 DNA reads as TGTGCCAGCATGGACAACCCCCCGACTAGCGGGACAGATACGCAGTATTTT. This codes for CASMDNPPTSGTDTQYF.